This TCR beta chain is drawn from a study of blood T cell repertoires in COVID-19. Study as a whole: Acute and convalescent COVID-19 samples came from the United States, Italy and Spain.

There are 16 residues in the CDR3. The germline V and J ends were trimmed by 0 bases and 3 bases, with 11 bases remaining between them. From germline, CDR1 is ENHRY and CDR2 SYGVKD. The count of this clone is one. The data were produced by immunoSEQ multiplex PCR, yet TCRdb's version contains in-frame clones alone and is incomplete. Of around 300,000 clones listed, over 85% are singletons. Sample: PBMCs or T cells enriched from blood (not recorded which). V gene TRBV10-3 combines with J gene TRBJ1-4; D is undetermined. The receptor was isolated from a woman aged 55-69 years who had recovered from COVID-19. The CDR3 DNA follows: TGTGCCATCAGTGAGTCGGCGGGAGGTCCTAATGAAAAACTGTTTTTT. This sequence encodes CAISESAGGPNEKLFF.